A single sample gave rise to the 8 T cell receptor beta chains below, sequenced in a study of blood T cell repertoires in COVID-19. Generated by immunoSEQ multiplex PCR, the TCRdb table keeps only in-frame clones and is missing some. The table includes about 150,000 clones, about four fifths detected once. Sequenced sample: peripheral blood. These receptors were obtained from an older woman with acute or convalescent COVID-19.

The chain's CDR3 is CASSLAGKGRGFEAFF. The CDR3, as DNA: TGTGCCAGCAGCTTAGCAGGGAAGGGAAGGGGTTTTGAAGCTTTCTTT. V and J are TRBV11-3 and TRBJ1-1; possibly TRBD1 for D (5 bases). The germline gives CDR1 SGHNT, CDR2 YENEEA. V was cut by 1 base and J by 7 bases, with 19 bases left in between. There are 16 residues in the CDR3.

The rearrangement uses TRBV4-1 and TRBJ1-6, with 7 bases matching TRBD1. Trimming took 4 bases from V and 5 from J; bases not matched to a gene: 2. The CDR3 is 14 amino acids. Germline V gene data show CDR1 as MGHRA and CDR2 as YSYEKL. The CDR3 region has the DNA TGCGCCAGCAGCCCCGGGACAGATAATTCACCCCTCCACTTT. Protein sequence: CASSPGTDNSPLHF.

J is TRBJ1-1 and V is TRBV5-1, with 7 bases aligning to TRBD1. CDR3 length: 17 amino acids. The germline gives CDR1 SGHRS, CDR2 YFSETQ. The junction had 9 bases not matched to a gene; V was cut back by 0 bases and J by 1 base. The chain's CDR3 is CASSLETGIWGNTEAFF. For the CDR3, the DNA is TGCGCCAGCAGCTTGGAGACAGGGATTTGGGGGAACACTGAAGCTTTCTTT.

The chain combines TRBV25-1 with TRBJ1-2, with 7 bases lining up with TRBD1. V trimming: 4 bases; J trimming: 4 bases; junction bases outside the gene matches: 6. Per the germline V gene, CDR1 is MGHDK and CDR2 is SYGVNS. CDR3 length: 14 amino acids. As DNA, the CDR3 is TGTGCCAGCAGTGCAACAGACAGGGCCTATGGCTACACCTTC. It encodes CASSATDRAYGYTF.

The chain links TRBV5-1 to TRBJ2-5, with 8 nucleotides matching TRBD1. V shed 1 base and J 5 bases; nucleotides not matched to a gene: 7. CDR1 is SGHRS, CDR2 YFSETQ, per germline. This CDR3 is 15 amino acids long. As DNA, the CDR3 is TGCGCCAGCAGCTTGATCCAGGGGGCGTCCGAGACCCAGTACTTC. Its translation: CASSLIQGASETQYF.

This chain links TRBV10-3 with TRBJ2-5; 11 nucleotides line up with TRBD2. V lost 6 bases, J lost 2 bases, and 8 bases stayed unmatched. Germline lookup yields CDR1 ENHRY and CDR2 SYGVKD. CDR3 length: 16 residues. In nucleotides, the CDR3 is TGTGCCATCAGCGAGGGGTCTAGCGGGAGGCAAGAGACCCAGTACTTC. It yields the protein CAISEGSSGRQETQYF.

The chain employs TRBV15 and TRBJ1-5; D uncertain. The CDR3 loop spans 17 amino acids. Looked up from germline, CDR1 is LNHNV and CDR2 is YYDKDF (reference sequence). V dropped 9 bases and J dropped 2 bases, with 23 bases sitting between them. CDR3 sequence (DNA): TGTGCCACGCCGTGTCTGCGGGCCAGTAGTTGCAATCAGCCCCAGCATTTT. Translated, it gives CATPCLRASSCNQPQHF.

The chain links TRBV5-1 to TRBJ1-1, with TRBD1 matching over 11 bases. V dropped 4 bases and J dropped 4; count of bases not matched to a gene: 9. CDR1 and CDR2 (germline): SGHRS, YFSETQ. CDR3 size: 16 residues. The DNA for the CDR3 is TGCGCCAGCAGCCCGCCGGGGGGACAGGGGGGCACTGAAGCTTTCTTT. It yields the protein CASSPPGGQGGTEAFF.